This record covers a single TCR beta chain. It may be a read error: a sequence one base away is much more abundant. Germline V gives CDR1 SGDLS, CDR2 YYNGEE. CDR3 length: 13 residues. V shed 0 bases, J shed 3 bases, and the junction held 0 bases outside the gene matches. The data derive from a study of molecular identifiers for immune sequencing clone quantification. Study context: Replicate experiments took RNA from about 20,000 or 100,000 naive CD8 cells, divided it five ways and sequenced four.

TCRdb ran MiXCR on the PCR reads and lists one entry per CDR3 protein. The table shows about 640,000 distinct CDR3 sequences, with 15% to 20% occurring only once. Sequencing libraries of naive CD8 cells derived from around 20,000 to 990,000 sorted cells with 10%, 30% or 50% RNA. Researchers sorted naive CD8 T cells as cells that were CD8+CD4-CCR7+CD45RA+. The source of this sequence is a human donor in good health. Some libraries in this study had Jurkat cell RNA spiked in. V usage is TRBV9 and J usage is TRBJ2-7; TRBD2 agrees at 7 bases. Sequencing was performed on naive CD8+ T cells from blood, with Jurkat cell RNA spiked in. Subset of the sample: FACS-sorted CD8+CD4-CCR7+CD45RA+ naive T cells. CDR3 sequence reads: CASSVGDYYEQYF. CDR3 sequence (DNA): TGTGCCAGCAGCGTAGGGGACTACTACGAGCAGTACTTC.